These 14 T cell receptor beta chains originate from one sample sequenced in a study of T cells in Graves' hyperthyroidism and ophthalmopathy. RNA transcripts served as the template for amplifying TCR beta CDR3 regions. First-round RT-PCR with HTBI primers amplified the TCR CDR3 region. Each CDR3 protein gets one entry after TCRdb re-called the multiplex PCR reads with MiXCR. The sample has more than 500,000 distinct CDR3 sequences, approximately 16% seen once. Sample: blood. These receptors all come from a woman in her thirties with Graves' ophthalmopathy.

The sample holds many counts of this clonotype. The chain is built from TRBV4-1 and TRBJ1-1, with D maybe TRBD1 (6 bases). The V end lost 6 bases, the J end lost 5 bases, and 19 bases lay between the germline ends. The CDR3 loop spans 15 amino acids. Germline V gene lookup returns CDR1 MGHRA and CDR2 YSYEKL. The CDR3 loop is CASRFPQTGTTEAFF. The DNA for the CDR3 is TGCGCCAGCAGGTTTCCCCAGACAGGCACGACTGAAGCTTTCTTT.

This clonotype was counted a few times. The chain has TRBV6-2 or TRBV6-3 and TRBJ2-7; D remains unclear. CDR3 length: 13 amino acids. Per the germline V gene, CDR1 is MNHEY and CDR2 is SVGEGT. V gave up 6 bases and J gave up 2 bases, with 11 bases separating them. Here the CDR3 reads CASRYGQTYEQYF. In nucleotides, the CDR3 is TGTGCCAGCAGGTACGGGCAGACCTACGAGCAGTACTTC.

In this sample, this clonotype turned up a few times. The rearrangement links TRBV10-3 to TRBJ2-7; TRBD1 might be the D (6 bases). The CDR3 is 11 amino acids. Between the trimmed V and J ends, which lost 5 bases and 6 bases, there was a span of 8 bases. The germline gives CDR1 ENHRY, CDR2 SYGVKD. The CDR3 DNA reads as TGTGCCATCAGTTCCAGGGGCGAGCAGTACTTC. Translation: CAISSRGEQYF.

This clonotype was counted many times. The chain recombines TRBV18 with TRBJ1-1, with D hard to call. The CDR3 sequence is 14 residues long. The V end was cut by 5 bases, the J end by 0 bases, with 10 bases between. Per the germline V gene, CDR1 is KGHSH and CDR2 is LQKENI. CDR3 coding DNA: TGTGCCAGCTCATCTCAGAACTTGAACACTGAAGCTTTCTTT. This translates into CASSSQNLNTEAFF.

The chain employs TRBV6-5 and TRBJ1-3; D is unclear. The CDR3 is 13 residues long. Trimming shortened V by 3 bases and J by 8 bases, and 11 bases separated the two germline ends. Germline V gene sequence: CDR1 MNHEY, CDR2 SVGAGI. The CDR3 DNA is TGTGCCAGCAGTTATGCCCGAGGAGACACCATATATTTT. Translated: CASSYARGDTIYF.

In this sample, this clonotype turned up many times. The CDR3 spells CASSLDAVGTRRETQYF. The CDR3 nucleotides are TGTGCCAGCAGCTTAGATGCGGTCGGGACTAGGAGGGAGACCCAGTACTTC. The chain couples TRBV11-2 to TRBJ2-5, with 8 bases matching TRBD2. J lost 5 bases, V lost 0 bases, and 11 bases had no gene match. The CDR3 contains 17 residues. Germline loops: CDR1 SGHAT, CDR2 FQNNGV.

CDR3 in amino acids: CASSHGTEYSNQPQHF. In DNA form, the CDR3 reads TGTGCCAGCAGTCACGGGACAGAGTATAGCAATCAGCCCCAGCATTTT. This chain joins TRBV12-3 or TRBV12-4 and TRBJ1-5; 7 nucleotides match TRBD1. V dropped 5 bases and J dropped 0; count of bases not matched to a gene: 7. This CDR3 contains 16 residues.

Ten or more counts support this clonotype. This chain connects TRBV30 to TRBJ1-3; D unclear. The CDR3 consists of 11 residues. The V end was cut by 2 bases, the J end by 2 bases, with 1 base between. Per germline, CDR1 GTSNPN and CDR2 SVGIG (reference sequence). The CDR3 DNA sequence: TGTGCCTGGAGTACTGGAAACACCATATATTTT. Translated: CAWSTGNTIYF.

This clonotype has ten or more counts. The CDR3 here is CASSFKENYGYTF. CDR3 DNA sequence: TGTGCCAGCAGCTTTAAAGAAAACTATGGCTACACCTTC. The chain is built from TRBV7-9 and TRBJ1-2, with D unclear. The V and J ends lost 3 bases and 2 bases respectively, with 7 bases between them. The CDR3 loop spans 13 amino acids. Germline V gene data show CDR1 as SEHNR and CDR2 as FQNEAQ (reference sequence).

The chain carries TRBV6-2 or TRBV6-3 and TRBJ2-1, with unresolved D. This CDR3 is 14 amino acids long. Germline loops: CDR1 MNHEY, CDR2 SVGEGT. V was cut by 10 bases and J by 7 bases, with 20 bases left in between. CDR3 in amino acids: CATKGIGHQNEQFF. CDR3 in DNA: TGTGCCACCAAGGGTATCGGCCACCAGAATGAGCAGTTCTTC.

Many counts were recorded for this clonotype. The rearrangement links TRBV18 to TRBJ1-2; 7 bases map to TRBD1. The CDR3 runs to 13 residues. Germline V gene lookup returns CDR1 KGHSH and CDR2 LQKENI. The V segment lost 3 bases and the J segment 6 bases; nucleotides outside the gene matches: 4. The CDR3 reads CASSPTGLDGYTF. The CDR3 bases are TGTGCCAGCTCACCGACAGGGTTAGATGGCTACACCTTC.

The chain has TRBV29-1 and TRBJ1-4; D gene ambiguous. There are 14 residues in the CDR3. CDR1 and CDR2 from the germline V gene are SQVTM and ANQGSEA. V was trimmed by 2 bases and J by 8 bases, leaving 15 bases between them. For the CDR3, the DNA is TGCAGCGTTGAATCCGGCGGCGGCAGGGAAAAACTGTTTTTT. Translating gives CSVESGGGREKLFF.

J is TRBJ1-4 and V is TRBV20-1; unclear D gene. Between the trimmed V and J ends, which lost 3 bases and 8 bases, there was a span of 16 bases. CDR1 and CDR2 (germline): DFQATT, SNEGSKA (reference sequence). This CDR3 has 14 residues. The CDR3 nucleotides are TGCAGTGCTAGTACTGAGGGAGGCGGCGAAAAACTGTTTTTT. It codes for CSASTEGGGEKLFF.

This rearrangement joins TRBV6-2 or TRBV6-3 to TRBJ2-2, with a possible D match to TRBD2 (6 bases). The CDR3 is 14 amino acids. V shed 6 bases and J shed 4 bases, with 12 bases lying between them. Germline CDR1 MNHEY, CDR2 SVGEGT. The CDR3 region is CASSRSGITGELFF. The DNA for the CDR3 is TGTGCCAGCAGCCGTAGCGGAATCACCGGGGAGCTGTTTTTT.